This entry is about one TCR beta chain. Its antigen remains unknown. The data were obtained in a study of human T cells and chemical hapten exposure. Study outcomes and limitations: Significantly greater numbers of large CDR3 similarity clusters came from expanded TCRs than from controls.

J was trimmed by 2 bases and V by 6 bases; bases with no gene match: 0. This CDR3 is built from 12 residues. The V gene's germline CDR1 is MNHEY and CDR2 SVGAGI. MiXCR, applied by TCRdb to the RACE reads, yields one record per CDR3 protein. The data show 180,000 or so distinct CDR3 sequences, about 14% seen once. Time point of the sample: patch test 1, 2 weeks after DPC sensitization. Treatment specified: therapeutic diphenylcyclopropenone sensitization with weekly scalp DPC. At every patch-test visit, blood was drawn before the patch test was applied. The study enrolled 18 to 70-year-old alopecia patients suitable for DPC. Unfractionated whole blood was the source of the extracted total RNA.

This TCR was sampled from a woman in her thirties with alopecia areata. Some clones in this sample may be carry-over from other donors' samples. The starting material was whole blood, obtained in connection with sensitization to the hapten diphenylcyclopropenone (DPC). This rearrangement joins TRBV6-5 to TRBJ1-2; 7 bases agree with TRBD1. CDR3 amino acids: CASRTGNYGYTF. The CDR3 nucleotides read TGTGCCAGCAGGACAGGGAACTATGGCTACACCTTC.